This note documents a single T cell receptor (beta chain) sequence. V lost 4 bases, J lost 7 bases, and 16 bases lay in between. The CDR3 runs to 14 residues. The germline CDR1 and CDR2 sequences are SGHRS and YFSETQ. This entry belongs to a study of low-dose radiotherapy and immunotherapy resistance in tumors. Study context: Study patients were administered oral aspirin at 300 mg daily for four cycles from cycle 1 day 1.

Described time point: before trial treatment. Low-dose radiotherapy and low-dose cyclophosphamide, together with aspirin, ipilimumab and nivolumab, were given to donors. TRAV- and TRBV-specific primers were used for first-strand cDNA, which covered alpha and beta chains. The PCR that amplified TCRs ran for approximately 20 cycles, relying on a constant-region primer and a V-primer adapter. In TCRdb, the reads were re-called with MiXCR into one record per CDR3 protein. The sample holds 80,000 to 95,000 distinct CDR3 sequences, just under 9.5% seen once. The gene calls are TRBV5-1 and TRBJ2-3; no reliable D call. The sample consisted of PBMCs, taken before treatment. This TCR derives from a male donor with prostate cancer. The CDR3 protein is CASSTNPSIYTQYF. The CDR3 nucleotides read TGCGCCAGCAGCACCAACCCGAGCATTTATACGCAGTATTTT.